The next 17 T cell receptor beta chains were all read from a single sample in a study of naive and memory T cell subsets. Both TRBC1 and TRBC2 were covered by a beta constant-region primer of two equimolar oligonucleotides. Ligated cDNA was amplified by four rounds of PCR with nested alpha and beta constant-region primers and SP2. TCRdb redid the calling of the UMI-ligation and nested PCR reads with MiXCR, one entry per CDR3 protein. The sample records 98,000 or so distinct CDR3 sequences, about 14% being singletons. Study findings and constraints: Naive repertoires, especially CD8, held a few larger clonotypes, possibly memory cells re-expressing CD45RA.

Their specific antigens are unknown. The source material was naive CD8+ T cells from blood. These receptor sequences come from a human donor in good health.

This clonotype has just a few counts. V usage is TRBV12-3 or TRBV12-4 and J usage is TRBJ2-7; D perhaps matches TRBD1 (6 bases). The V end was cut by 5 bases, the J end by 2 bases, with 13 bases between. The CDR3 is made up of 14 amino acids. The CDR3, as DNA: TGTGCCAGCAGTCCCACGCGGACAGCCTACGAGCAGTACTTC. Protein: CASSPTRTAYEQYF.

There are a few counts of this clonotype. Sequence at one end of the junction differs from germline and may be a read error. The chain joins TRBV7-9 to TRBJ1-2; TRBD1 matches at 8 bases. Looked up from germline, CDR1 is SEHNR and CDR2 is FQNEAQ (reference sequence). The CDR3 consists of 13 residues. The chain's CDR3 is CASSLATGDGYTF. The CDR3, as DNA: TGTGCCAGCAGCCTAGCGACAGGGGACGGCTACACCTTC.

This clonotype was seen a handful of times. The chain combines TRBV3-1 with TRBJ2-5, with D maybe TRBD2 (5 bases). The V and J ends lost 3 bases and 2 bases respectively, with 16 bases between them. The germline gives CDR1 LGHDT, CDR2 YNNKEL (reference sequence). This CDR3 region has 16 residues. Written as DNA, the CDR3 is TGTGCCAGCAGCCAGACGTTAGGACTGCCTCAAGAGACCCAGTACTTC. This gives the protein CASSQTLGLPQETQYF.

The chain joins TRBV7-9 to TRBJ2-7; 12 bases are a match to TRBD1. The J segment lost 5 bases and the V segment lost 4 bases, leaving 0 bases of the junction unmatched. The length of the CDR3 is 13 residues. Germline V lookup: CDR1 SEHNR, CDR2 FQNEAQ (reference sequence). CDR3 bases: TGTGCCAGCAGCTGGGACAGGGGGCACGAGCAGTACTTC. It translates to CASSWDRGHEQYF.

This clonotype was counted ten times or more. V usage is TRBV12-3 or TRBV12-4 and J usage is TRBJ2-1; perhaps TRBD1 as D (6 bases). The CDR3 totals 11 residues. V shed 3 bases and J shed 10 bases, with 7 bases lying between them. CDR3 bases: TGTGCCAGCAGTTTCGGGACAGAGCAGTTCTTC. As protein: CASSFGTEQFF.

This chain uses TRBV15 with TRBJ2-7, with TRBD1 matching 9 bases. The CDR3 is made up of 15 amino acids. Losses at the gene ends were 0 bases for V and 2 bases for J; bases not matched to a gene: 2. CDR1 is LNHNV, CDR2 YYDKDF, per germline (reference sequence). The CDR3 bases are TGTGCCACCAGCAGAGAGAGGACAGGGGCCTACGAGCAGTACTTC. The encoded protein is CATSRERTGAYEQYF.

This clonotype has more than one count but fewer than ten. V is TRBV4-1 and J is TRBJ1-6; D is undetermined. The CDR3 loop spans 15 amino acids. Trimming stripped 0 bases from V and 11 bases from J, with 14 bases between. In germline, CDR1 is MGHRA, CDR2 YSYEKL. The CDR3 DNA follows: TGCGCCAGCAGCCAAGATCGAATAGCCACCGCACCCCTCCACTTT. Protein: CASSQDRIATAPLHF.

This clonotype was observed at least ten times. The chain is built from TRBV7-9 and TRBJ2-7, with D uncertain. CDR3 length equals 12 residues. V was pared by 5 bases and J by 0 bases, with 5 bases between. Per the germline V gene, CDR1 is SEHNR and CDR2 is FQNEAQ (reference sequence). The CDR3 region is CASSEISYEQYF. The CDR3 DNA reads as TGTGCCAGCAGCGAAATCTCCTACGAGCAGTACTTC.

This clonotype has a handful of counts. This sequence joins TRBV20-1 and TRBJ2-1; D unclear. V shed 0 bases and J shed 0 bases, with 9 bases lying between them. This CDR3 contains 15 residues. Germline lookup yields CDR1 DFQATT and CDR2 SNEGSKA (reference sequence). This CDR3 is CSARELASSYNEQFF. In nucleotides, the CDR3 is TGCAGTGCTAGAGAACTCGCGAGCTCCTACAATGAGCAGTTCTTC.

The V call is TRBV27, the J call TRBJ2-7; weak D call: TRBD1 (6 bases). The CDR3 is made up of 13 amino acids. V was cut by 5 bases and J by 2 bases, with 10 bases left in between. Germline assignment: CDR1 MNHEY and CDR2 SMNVEV (reference sequence). CDR3 DNA sequence: TGTGCCAGCAGTCCAGGGGTTGCCTACGAGCAGTACTTC. It yields the protein CASSPGVAYEQYF.

This clonotype has more than one count but fewer than ten. The rearrangement joins TRBV30 to TRBJ2-7; perhaps D is TRBD1 or TRBD2 (5 bases each). Between the trimmed V and J ends, which lost 5 bases and 5 bases, there was a span of 19 bases. Germline values: CDR1 GTSNPN, CDR2 SVGIG (reference sequence). The CDR3 has 14 amino acids. The CDR3, as DNA: TGTGCCTGGGGACACGGACGGGGATTAGACGAGCAGTACTTC. It specifies CAWGHGRGLDEQYF.

There are many counts of this clonotype. The V gene is TRBV12-3 or TRBV12-4, the J gene TRBJ2-7; the D gene could be TRBD1 or TRBD2 (5 bases each). The V and J ends lost 9 bases and 5 bases respectively, with 17 bases between them. This CDR3 spans 13 amino acids. CDR3: CASRDGSLDEQYF. CDR3 DNA sequence: TGTGCCAGTCGGGACGGATCTCTGGACGAGCAGTACTTC.

This clonotype was counted a few times. V usage is TRBV7-9 and J usage is TRBJ2-2, with D unclear. Germline V gene sequence: CDR1 SEHNR, CDR2 FQNEAQ (reference sequence). V shed 4 bases and J shed 4 bases, with 7 bases lying between them. The CDR3 has 13 amino acids. The CDR3 DNA sequence: TGTGCCAGCAGCTCTCATAGCACCGGGGAGCTGTTTTTT. Protein product: CASSSHSTGELFF. The full variable domain, its missing parts supplied by reference TRBV7-9 and TRBJ2-2, is DTGVSQNPRHKITKRGQNVTFRCDPISEHNRLYWYRQTLGQGPEFLTYFQNEAQLEKSRLLSDRFSAERPKGSFSTLEIQRTEQGDSAMYLCASSSHSTGELFFGEGSRLTVL.

This clonotype was seen repeatedly, ten times or more. The V gene is TRBV5-1, the J gene TRBJ1-4, with D possibly TRBD1 on 5 matching bases. Germline values: CDR1 SGHRS, CDR2 YFSETQ. Trimming stripped 1 base from V and 7 bases from J, with 11 bases between. The CDR3 is made up of 14 amino acids. CDR3 in amino acids: CASSLTQGGEKLFF. The CDR3 DNA reads as TGCGCCAGCAGCTTGACGCAGGGAGGTGAAAAACTGTTTTTT.

V usage is TRBV7-9 and J usage is TRBJ1-2; tentatively, D is TRBD1 (6 bases). Trimming took off 4 bases at V and 3 bases at J, with 18 bases between the two ends. Germline CDR1 and CDR2: SEHNR and FQNEAQ (reference sequence). The CDR3 is 16 residues long. CDR3 loop: CASSSTRLTGHYGYTF. CDR3 DNA sequence: TGTGCCAGCAGCTCGACACGCCTTACAGGGCACTATGGCTACACCTTC.

V and J are TRBV10-2 and TRBJ2-3, with 9 bases lining up with TRBD2. This CDR3 has 16 residues. V shed 0 bases, J shed 7 bases, and the junction held 8 bases outside the gene matches. Germline values: CDR1 WSHSY, CDR2 SAAADI. This CDR3 reads CASSESVGLATNTQYF. The CDR3 coding sequence is TGCGCCAGCAGTGAGTCAGTAGGACTAGCGACGAATACGCAGTATTTT.

This chain joins TRBV27 and TRBJ1-5; the D is unclear. This CDR3 contains 13 residues. V was shortened by 4 bases and J by 4 bases, with 8 bases between the two germline ends. The germline V gene encodes CDR1 MNHEY and CDR2 SMNVEV (reference sequence). The CDR3 reads CASSWALNQPQHF. Here the CDR3 DNA reads TGTGCCAGCAGTTGGGCGTTGAATCAGCCCCAGCATTTT.